The clone carrying this T cell receptor beta chain was counted only a few times. Its target is unknown. Germline values: CDR1 SGHKS, CDR2 YYEKEE (reference sequence). This CDR3 has 16 residues. Deletions cut 0 bases from V and 9 bases from J, with 22 bases between. The data were taken from a study of spatial heterogeneity in lung cancer. For the study at large: Consistently, beta-chain sequences turned up in larger numbers than alpha-chain sequences did. The average count in raw reads for each unique TCR and UMI combination exceeded 9.5 appearances.

Unique molecular identifiers, one per molecule, were present on every TCR cDNA molecule. TCRdb ran MiXCR on the 5' RACE reads and lists one entry per CDR3 protein. Altogether about 86,000 distinct CDR3 sequences are present, roughly 12% being singletons, with the ten largest covering around 4.3%. The time point is: sample taken at primary tumor resection. The study sequenced unsorted whole RNA from tumor, nontumor lung or frozen PBMC. Notes on the study in general: At resection, ubiquitous expanded tumor TCRs appeared in blood more than at follow-up.

The sequences come from PBMCs, collected at surgery. V usage is TRBV5-5 and J usage is TRBJ2-7, with D perhaps TRBD2 (7 bases). The sequence was collected from a male donor with early-stage non-small cell lung cancer. As DNA, the CDR3 is TGTGCCAGCAGCTTGGGCGGGGGCCGAAGAGTAATGGGGCAGTACTTC. It translates to CASSLGGGRRVMGQYF.